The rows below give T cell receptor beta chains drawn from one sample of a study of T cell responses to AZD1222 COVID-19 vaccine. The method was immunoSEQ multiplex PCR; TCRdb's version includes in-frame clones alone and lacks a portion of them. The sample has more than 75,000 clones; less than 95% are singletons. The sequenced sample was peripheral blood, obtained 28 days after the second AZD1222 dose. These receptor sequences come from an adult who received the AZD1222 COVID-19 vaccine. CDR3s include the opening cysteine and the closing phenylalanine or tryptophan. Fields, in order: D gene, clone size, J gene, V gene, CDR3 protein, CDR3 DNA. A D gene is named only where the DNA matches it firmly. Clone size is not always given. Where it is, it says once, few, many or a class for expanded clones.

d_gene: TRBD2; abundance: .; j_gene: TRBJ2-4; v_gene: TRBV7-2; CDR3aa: CASSLDAGGYIQYF; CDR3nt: TGTGCCAGCAGCTTAGATGCGGGAGGTTACATTCAGTACTTC
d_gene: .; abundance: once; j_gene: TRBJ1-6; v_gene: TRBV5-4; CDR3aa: CASSLEPDVNSPLHF; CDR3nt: TGTGCCAGCAGCTTGGAACCAGACGTCAATTCACCCCTCCACTTT
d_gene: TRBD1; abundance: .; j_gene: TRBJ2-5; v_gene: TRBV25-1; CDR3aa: CASSGDRVKTQYF; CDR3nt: TGTGCCAGCAGTGGGGACAGGGTGAAGACCCAGTACTTC
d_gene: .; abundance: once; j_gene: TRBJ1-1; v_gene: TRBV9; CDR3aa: CASSPARQGSLMNTEAFF; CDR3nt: TGTGCCAGCAGCCCTGCGAGGCAGGGGTCCCTCATGAACACTGAAGCTTTCTTT
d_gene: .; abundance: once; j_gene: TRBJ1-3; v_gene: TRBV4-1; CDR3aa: CASSQDHLKGNTIYF; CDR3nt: TGCGCCAGCAGCCAAGATCACCTTAAGGGGAACACCATATATTTT
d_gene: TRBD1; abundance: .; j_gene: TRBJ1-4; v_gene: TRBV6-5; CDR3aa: CASRLDREKLFF; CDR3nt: TGTGCCAGCAGGTTGGACAGGGAAAAACTGTTTTTT
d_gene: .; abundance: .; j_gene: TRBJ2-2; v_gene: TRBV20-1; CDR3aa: CSASRGGNTGELFF; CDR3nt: TGCAGTGCTAGTCGAGGGGGTAACACCGGGGAGCTGTTTTTT
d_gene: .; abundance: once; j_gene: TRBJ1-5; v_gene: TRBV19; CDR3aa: CASSYGPANQPQHF; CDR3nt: TGTGCCAGTAGTTACGGGCCAGCTAATCAGCCCCAGCATTTT
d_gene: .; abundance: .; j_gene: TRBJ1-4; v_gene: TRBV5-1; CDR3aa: CASSYRFGYEKLFF; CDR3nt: TGCGCCAGCAGCTACAGGTTTGGGTATGAAAAACTGTTTTTT
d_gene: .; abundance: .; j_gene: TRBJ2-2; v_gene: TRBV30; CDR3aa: CAGKRHTGELFF; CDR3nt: TGTGCCGGCAAGCGACACACCGGGGAGCTGTTTTTT
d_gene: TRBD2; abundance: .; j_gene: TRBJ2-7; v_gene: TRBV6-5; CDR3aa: CASTTGLAGAHEQYF; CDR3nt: TGTGCCAGCACCACGGGACTAGCGGGAGCCCACGAGCAGTACTTC
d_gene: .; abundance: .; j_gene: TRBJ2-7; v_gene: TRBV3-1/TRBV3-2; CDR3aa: CASSQDGYEQYF; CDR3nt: TGTGCCAGCAGCCAAGACGGCTACGAGCAGTACTTC
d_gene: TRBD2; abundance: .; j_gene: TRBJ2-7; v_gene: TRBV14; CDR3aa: CASSQDLTSEEQYF; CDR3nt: TGTGCCAGCAGCCAAGATCTAACTAGCGAAGAGCAGTACTTC
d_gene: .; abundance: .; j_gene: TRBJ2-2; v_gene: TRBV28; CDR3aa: CASTRHGELFF; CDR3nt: TGTGCCAGCACTAGGCACGGGGAGCTGTTTTTT
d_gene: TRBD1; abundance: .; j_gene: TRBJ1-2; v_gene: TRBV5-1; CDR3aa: CASSSDRGRYGYTF; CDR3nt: TGCGCCAGCAGCTCGGACAGGGGGCGTTATGGCTACACCTTC
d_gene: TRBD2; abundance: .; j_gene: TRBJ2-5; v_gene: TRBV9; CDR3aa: CASSVEGLAGAGETQYF; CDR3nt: TGTGCCAGCAGCGTAGAGGGGTTAGCGGGAGCGGGTGAGACCCAGTACTTC
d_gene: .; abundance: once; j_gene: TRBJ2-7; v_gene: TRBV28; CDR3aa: CASTFRGPTFYEQYF; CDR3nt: TGTGCCAGCACTTTCCGGGGTCCTACCTTCTACGAGCAGTACTTC
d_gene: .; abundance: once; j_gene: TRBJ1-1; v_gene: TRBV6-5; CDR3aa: CASLKGREAFF; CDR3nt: TGTGCCAGCCTCAAGGGACGTGAAGCTTTCTTT
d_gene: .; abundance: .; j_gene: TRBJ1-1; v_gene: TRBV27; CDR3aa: CASSYPGQHTEAFF; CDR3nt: TGTGCCAGCAGTTACCCTGGACAGCACACTGAAGCTTTCTTT
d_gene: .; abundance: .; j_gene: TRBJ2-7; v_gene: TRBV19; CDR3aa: CASRGTDSYEQYF; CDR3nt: TGTGCCAGTAGAGGGACGGACTCCTACGAGCAGTACTTC
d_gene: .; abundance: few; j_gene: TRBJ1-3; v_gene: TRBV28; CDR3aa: CASSHRGLTGNTIYF; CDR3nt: TGTGCCAGCAGTCACCGGGGACTAACTGGAAACACCATATATTTT
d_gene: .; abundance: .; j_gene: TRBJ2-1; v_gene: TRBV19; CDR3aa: CATSRQPRNNEQFF; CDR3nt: TGTGCCACGTCTCGGCAGCCAAGAAACAATGAGCAGTTCTTC
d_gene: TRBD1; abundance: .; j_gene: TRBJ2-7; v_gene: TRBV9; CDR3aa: CASSTGQGRQYF; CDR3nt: TGTGCCAGCAGCACGGGACAGGGGCGGCAGTACTTC
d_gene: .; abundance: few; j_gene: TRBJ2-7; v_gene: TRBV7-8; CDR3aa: CASSRAAFSYEQYF; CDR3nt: TGTGCCAGCTCCCGGGCGGCTTTTTCATACGAGCAGTACTTC
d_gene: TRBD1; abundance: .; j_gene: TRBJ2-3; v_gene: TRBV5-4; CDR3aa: CASSFGTGADTQYF; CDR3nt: TGTGCCAGCAGCTTTGGGACAGGGGCAGATACGCAGTATTTT
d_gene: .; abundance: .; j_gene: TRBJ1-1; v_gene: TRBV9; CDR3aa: CASSAGVQGLNTEAFF; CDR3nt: TGTGCCAGCAGCGCGGGGGTCCAGGGACTCAACACTGAAGCTTTCTTT
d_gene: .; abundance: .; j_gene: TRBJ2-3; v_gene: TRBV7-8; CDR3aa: CASSWLTPWGYADTQYF; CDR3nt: TGTGCCAGCAGCTGGCTGACTCCCTGGGGGTACGCAGATACGCAGTATTTT
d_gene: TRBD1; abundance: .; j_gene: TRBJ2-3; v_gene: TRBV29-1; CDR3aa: CSVSQGEVADTQYF; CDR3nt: TGCAGCGTCTCACAGGGGGAGGTTGCAGATACGCAGTATTTT
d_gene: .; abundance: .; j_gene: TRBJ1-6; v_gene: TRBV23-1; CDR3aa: CASGHLDRSKSPLHF; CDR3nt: TGCGCCAGCGGTCACCTCGACAGGTCTAAGTCACCCCTCCACTTT
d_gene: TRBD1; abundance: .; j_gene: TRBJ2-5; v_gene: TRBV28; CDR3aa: CASSSRDRPYQETQYF; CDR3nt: TGTGCCAGCAGTTCCCGGGACAGGCCGTACCAAGAGACCCAGTACTTC
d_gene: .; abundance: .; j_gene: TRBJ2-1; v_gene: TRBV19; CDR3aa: CASSRQLASNEQFF; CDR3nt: TGTGCCAGTAGTAGGCAGCTAGCGAGCAATGAGCAGTTCTTC
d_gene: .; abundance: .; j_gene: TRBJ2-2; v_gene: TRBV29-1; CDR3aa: CSVKGPTGELFF; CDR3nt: TGCAGCGTTAAGGGACCCACCGGGGAGCTGTTTTTT
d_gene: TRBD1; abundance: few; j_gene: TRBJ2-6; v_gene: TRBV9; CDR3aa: CASSLGQGATGANVLTF; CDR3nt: TGTGCCAGCAGCCTGGGACAGGGGGCCACTGGGGCCAACGTCCTGACTTTC
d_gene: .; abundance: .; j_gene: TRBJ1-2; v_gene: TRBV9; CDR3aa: CASSVEDLQTSANYGYTF; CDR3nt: TGTGCCAGCAGCGTAGAAGACCTGCAAACTTCAGCTAACTATGGCTACACCTTC
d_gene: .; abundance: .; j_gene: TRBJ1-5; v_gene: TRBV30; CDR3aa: CAWSVRGSGRNQPQHF; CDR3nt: TGTGCCTGGAGTGTACGGGGTTCAGGGCGCAATCAGCCCCAGCATTTT
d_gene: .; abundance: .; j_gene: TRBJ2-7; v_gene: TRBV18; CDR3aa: CASSQRTGTYEQYF; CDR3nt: TGTGCCAGCTCACAACGAACAGGAACGTACGAGCAGTACTTC
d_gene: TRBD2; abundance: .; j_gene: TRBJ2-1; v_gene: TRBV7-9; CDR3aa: CASSLLGLAGGAFF; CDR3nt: TGTGCCAGCAGCTTATTGGGGCTAGCGGGAGGAGCGTTCTTC
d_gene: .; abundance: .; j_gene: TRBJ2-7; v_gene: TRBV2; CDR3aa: CASRLEGANEQYF; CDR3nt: TGTGCCAGCAGGCTGGAGGGGGCGAACGAGCAGTACTTC
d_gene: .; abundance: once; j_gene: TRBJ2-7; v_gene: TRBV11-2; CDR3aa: CASRLGLYSYEQYF; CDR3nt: TGTGCCAGCAGGTTAGGGCTTTACTCCTACGAGCAGTACTTC
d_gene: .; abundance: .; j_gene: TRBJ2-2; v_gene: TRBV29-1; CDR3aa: CSASGRGVKGELFF; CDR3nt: TGCAGCGCTTCGGGAAGGGGCGTTAAGGGGGAGCTGTTTTTT
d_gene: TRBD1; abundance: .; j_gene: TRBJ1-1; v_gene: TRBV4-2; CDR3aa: CASSRTGRQTEAFF; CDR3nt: TGTGCCAGCAGTCGGACAGGGCGGCAGACTGAAGCTTTCTTT
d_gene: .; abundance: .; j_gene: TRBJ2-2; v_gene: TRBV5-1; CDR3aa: CASSFRENTGELFF; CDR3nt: TGCGCCAGCAGCTTTAGGGAGAACACCGGGGAGCTGTTTTTT